These 9 T cell receptor beta chains came from one sample sequenced in a study of blood T cell repertoires in COVID-19. Sequencing used immunoSEQ multiplex PCR; TCRdb keeps in-frame clones, though not all of them. The repertoire holds about 150,000 clones, with around 84% as singletons. Source material: PBMCs or T cells enriched from blood (not recorded which). All receptors come from a man aged 45-65 years who had recovered from COVID-19.

The genes are TRBV5-5 and TRBJ2-7; possibly TRBD1 for D (6 bases). Deletions cut 7 bases from V and 5 bases from J, with 19 bases between. Germline lookup yields CDR1 SGHKS and CDR2 YYEKEE (reference sequence). This CDR3 has 14 amino acids. The CDR3 DNA sequence: TGTGCCAGCGATACCCAGGGGAGTCGCAACGAGCAGTACTTC. Encoded protein: CASDTQGSRNEQYF.

The chain links TRBV5-1 to TRBJ1-5; possible D gene TRBD1, 6 bases. The ends were cut back, 0 bases at V and 5 bases at J, with 6 bases in the middle. The CDR3 totals 13 residues. Germline values: CDR1 SGHRS, CDR2 YFSETQ. CDR3 loop: CASSLGQDQPQHF. The CDR3 bases are TGCGCCAGCAGCTTGGGACAGGATCAGCCCCAGCATTTT.

V is TRBV5-1 and J is TRBJ1-2, with D uncertain. V gave up 0 bases and J gave up 7 bases, with 7 bases separating them. CDR3 size: 12 residues. Looked up from germline, CDR1 is SGHRS and CDR2 is YFSETQ. The CDR3 reads CASSLDRSGYTF. The CDR3 DNA follows: TGCGCCAGCAGCTTGGACAGATCTGGCTACACCTTC.

This rearrangement joins TRBV10-3 to TRBJ2-2, with 9 bases matching TRBD1. Germline CDR1 reads ENHRY; CDR2 reads SYGVKD. V dropped 3 bases and J dropped 5; count of bases not matched to a gene: 10. The CDR3 covers 17 residues. CDR3: CAISELQGAKGTGELFF. CDR3 nucleotides: TGTGCCATCAGTGAATTACAGGGGGCTAAGGGGACCGGGGAGCTGTTTTTT.

The rearrangement links TRBV18 to TRBJ2-5, with D perhaps TRBD1 (5 bases). V shed 11 bases and J shed 3 bases, with 16 bases lying between them. CDR3 length: 13 residues. Germline lookup yields CDR1 KGHSH and CDR2 LQKENI. The CDR3 DNA is TGTGCCGGGGCCGTCGTAGGGGAAGAGACCCAGTACTTC. It encodes CAGAVVGEETQYF.

This clone was picked up many times. This chain uses TRBV6-5 with TRBJ1-6; D is possibly TRBD1 (6 bases). The CDR3 extends over 15 amino acids. Germline loops: CDR1 MNHEY, CDR2 SVGAGI. With 2 bases removed from V and 9 bases from J, the gap between germline ends came to 14 bases. The CDR3 region is CASSYADSKGSPLHF. As DNA, the CDR3 is TGTGCCAGCAGTTACGCGGACAGTAAGGGTTCACCCCTCCACTTT.

This clone was observed once. This chain links TRBV9 with TRBJ2-1, with 7 positions matching TRBD2. This CDR3 is built from 15 residues. In germline, CDR1 is SGDLS, CDR2 YYNGEE. V lost 0 bases to trimming and J lost 5 bases; unmatched junction nucleotides: 5. Here the CDR3 DNA reads TGTGCCAGCAGCGTAGCGGGGGGTAAGGACAATGAGCAGTTCTTC. Protein product: CASSVAGGKDNEQFF.

In this sample, this clone turned up once. This chain uses TRBV4-2 with TRBJ2-7, with 9 bases that match TRBD1. V dropped 6 bases and J dropped 2; count of bases not matched to a gene: 8. Germline V gene data show CDR1 as LGHNA and CDR2 as YNFKEQ. This CDR3 contains 15 residues. This CDR3 is CASSGETGGAYEQYF. CDR3 nucleotides: TGTGCCAGCAGTGGCGAGACAGGGGGAGCCTACGAGCAGTACTTC.

The chain joins TRBV29-1 to TRBJ1-1; 8 nucleotides agree with TRBD1. Trimming cost V 5 bases and J 5 bases; bases outside gene matches: 10. Germline values: CDR1 SQVTM, CDR2 ANQGSEA. The CDR3 is 14 amino acids. The CDR3 spells CSVRQGAGLTEAFF. The CDR3, as DNA: TGCAGCGTTCGGCAGGGGGCGGGATTGACTGAAGCTTTCTTT.